One and the same sample provided the 31 T cell receptor beta chains below, sequenced in a study of T-cell memory formation after mild COVID-19. TCRdb re-called the 5' RACE reads with MiXCR, one entry per CDR3 protein. The data hold around 510,000 distinct CDR3 sequences, with about 22% observed a single time. The sample consisted of PBMCs or a T cell subset sorted from them (not recorded which). These receptor sequences come from an adult woman who had mild COVID-19 (a few samples of this study predate the infection). Cell type and time point are not known.

The chain links TRBV7-9 to TRBJ2-5, with D perhaps matching TRBD1 (5 bases). CDR3 size: 14 residues. Trimming left V 3 bases short and J 5 bases short, with 13 bases between. Germline V gives CDR1 SEHNR, CDR2 FQNEAQ (reference sequence). The CDR3 DNA follows: TGTGCCAGCAGCTTTTATCAGGGCCGGGAGACCCAGTACTTC. Its translation: CASSFYQGRETQYF.

The chain carries TRBV20-1 and TRBJ2-1; possible D gene TRBD2, 5 bases. Germline V gene lookup returns CDR1 DFQATT and CDR2 SNEGSKA (reference sequence). V lost 1 base to trimming and J lost 2 bases, with 18 bases between them. The CDR3 is 17 amino acids. The CDR3 coding sequence is TGCAGTGCTAGAGCCCCCCTAAGGGAGCCGCCCTACAATGAGCAGTTCTTC. This translates into CSARAPLREPPYNEQFF.

V usage is TRBV7-2 and J usage is TRBJ2-3; 7 bases match TRBD2. Germline CDR1 SGHTA, CDR2 FQGNSA. V was clipped by 4 bases and J by 5 bases; unmatched bases: 9. CDR3 size: 15 residues. The CDR3 bases are TGTGCCAGCAGCTCCGCGGGGGTCTTAGGAGATACGCAGTATTTT. Protein: CASSSAGVLGDTQYF.

In this sample, this clonotype turned up a few times. This chain connects TRBV12-3 or TRBV12-4 to TRBJ2-7; unclear D gene. The CDR3 covers 10 residues. Between the trimmed V and J ends, which lost 5 bases and 9 bases, there was a span of 8 bases. The CDR3 DNA sequence: TGTGCCAGCAGTCTTTCATGGCAGTACTTC. Translated, it gives CASSLSWQYF.

The chain is built from TRBV7-9 and TRBJ2-3; TRBD2 agrees at 7 bases. The CDR3 sequence is 15 residues long. J gave up 1 base and V 5 bases, and 6 bases lay outside the gene matches. Germline V gene data show CDR1 as SEHNR and CDR2 as FQNEAQ (reference sequence). The CDR3 reads CASSTTSVGTDTQYF. The CDR3 nucleotides read TGTGCCAGCAGCACCACTAGCGTGGGCACAGATACGCAGTATTTT.

This chain connects TRBV12-3 or TRBV12-4 to TRBJ1-5; D not resolved. The CDR3 covers 13 residues. V lost 5 bases to trimming and J lost 4 bases, with 9 bases between them. The CDR3 reads CASSQTLNQPQHF. The CDR3 DNA is TGTGCCAGCAGTCAGACACTAAATCAGCCCCAGCATTTT.

The J gene is TRBJ2-2, the V gene TRBV5-1, with TRBD2 identical over 7 bases. This CDR3 spans 16 amino acids. The junction had 3 bases not matched to a gene; V was cut back by 0 bases and J by 1 base. Germline lookup yields CDR1 SGHRS and CDR2 YFSETQ. The CDR3: CASSLGRGKNTGELFF. The DNA of the CDR3 is TGCGCCAGCAGCTTGGGGCGGGGGAAGAACACCGGGGAGCTGTTTTTT.

This clonotype has more than one count but fewer than ten. This sequence joins TRBV12-3 or TRBV12-4 and TRBJ1-2; no definite D call. This CDR3 spans 16 amino acids. V lost 0 bases to trimming and J lost 4 bases, with 15 bases between them. The CDR3 nucleotides are TGTGCCAGCAGTTTAGCGGGTGGGCAGGAGAGCTATGGCTACACCTTC. Residues: CASSLAGGQESYGYTF.

This clonotype was detected only a few times. The chain joins TRBV20-1 to TRBJ1-5; weak D call: TRBD1 (6 bases). The germline V and J ends were trimmed by 0 bases and 6 bases, with 15 bases remaining between them. This CDR3 comprises 15 residues. Germline CDR1 DFQATT, CDR2 SNEGSKA (reference sequence). CDR3: CSAREVKGVSQPQHF. CDR3 DNA: TGCAGTGCTAGAGAGGTTAAGGGGGTAAGTCAGCCCCAGCATTTT.

The V and J genes are TRBV7-3 and TRBJ2-1, with D tentatively TRBD2 (5 bases). This CDR3 region has 15 residues. From germline, CDR1 is SGHTA and CDR2 FQGTGA. V lost 5 bases, J lost 6 bases, and 17 bases lay in between. The CDR3 loop reads CASSPRRTVGNEQFF. The CDR3 bases are TGTGCCAGCAGCCCACGGAGGACGGTAGGCAATGAGCAGTTCTTC.

This clonotype was found a few times. V usage is TRBV5-6 and J usage is TRBJ2-1; 8 nucleotides match TRBD2. The CDR3 spans 15 residues. The V gene end was trimmed by 2 bases and the J gene end by 3 bases; junction bases not matched to a gene: 4. Per the germline V gene, CDR1 is SGHDT and CDR2 is YYEEEE. The CDR3 sequence: CASSFPGGLYNEQFF. In DNA, the CDR3 is TGTGCCAGCAGCTTCCCGGGAGGGCTCTACAATGAGCAGTTCTTC.

In this sample, this clonotype turned up a few times. The rearrangement uses TRBV5-1 and TRBJ2-2; no reliable D call. The CDR3 is made up of 11 amino acids. The V end lost 2 bases, the J end lost 10 bases, and 6 bases lay between the germline ends. From germline, CDR1 is SGHRS and CDR2 YFSETQ. CDR3 DNA: TGCGCCAGCAGCTTTCTTGAGGAGCTGTTTTTT. The encoded protein is CASSFLEELFF.

The rearrangement joins TRBV7-2 to TRBJ2-1; D possibly matches TRBD1 or TRBD2 (5 bases each). The germline CDR1 and CDR2 sequences are SGHTA and FQGNSA. V dropped 5 bases and J dropped 3 bases, with 11 bases sitting between them. This CDR3 contains 14 residues. CDR3 bases: TGTGCCAGCAGCCTGGGGGTAAACTACAATGAGCAGTTCTTC. This codes for CASSLGVNYNEQFF.

The gene calls are TRBV7-9 and TRBJ1-4; TRBD1 matches 7 bases. Germline-derived CDR1 and CDR2 are SEHNR and FQNEAQ (reference sequence). CDR3 size: 13 residues. After removal of 1 base from V and 8 bases from J, the junction contained 1 base not matched to a gene. CDR3 sequence (DNA): TGTGCCAGCAGCTTAGGACAGGGCGAAAAACTGTTTTTT. Its translation: CASSLGQGEKLFF.

The rearrangement joins TRBV30 to TRBJ1-2; D is unresolved. This CDR3 region has 12 residues. Germline CDR1 reads GTSNPN; CDR2 reads SVGIG (reference sequence). The V gene lost 3 bases and the J gene lost 4 bases, with 9 bases spanning the gap. The CDR3 loop is CAWSSGGYGYTF. The CDR3 nucleotides are TGTGCCTGGAGCTCCGGCGGCTATGGCTACACCTTC.

CDR3 loop: CASSQVISGRNEQFF. DNA of the CDR3: TGTGCCAGCAGCCAAGTTATCTCAGGGAGGAATGAGCAGTTCTTC. The V call is TRBV3-1, the J call TRBJ2-1; D is possibly TRBD2 (6 bases). This CDR3 has 15 amino acids. With 1 base removed from V and 7 bases from J, the gap between germline ends came to 14 bases. Germline assignment: CDR1 LGHDT and CDR2 YNNKEL (reference sequence).

This clonotype was observed a few times. The rearrangement links TRBV24-1 to TRBJ2-3, with a tentative D call TRBD2 (6 bases). This CDR3 has 15 residues. Germline CDR1 and CDR2: KGHDR and SFDVKD. The V and J ends lost 4 bases and 1 base respectively, with 11 bases between them. CDR3 DNA sequence: TGTGCCACCAGTGACCCTATAGCGGGCACAGATACGCAGTATTTT. Its translation: CATSDPIAGTDTQYF.

CDR3: CASSDLFAGVTNEQFF. CDR3 nucleotides: TGTGCCAGCAGTGATCTATTTGCGGGGGTAACCAATGAGCAGTTCTTC. The chain couples TRBV6-1 to TRBJ2-1; TRBD2 agrees at 7 bases. CDR1 and CDR2 from the germline V gene are MNHNS and SASEGT. The J segment lost 6 bases and the V segment lost 3 bases, leaving 11 bases of the junction unmatched. The CDR3 is 16 amino acids.

The chain combines TRBV30 with TRBJ2-7, with 10 bases that match TRBD1. J gave up 4 bases and V 1 base, and 10 bases lay outside the gene matches. This CDR3 spans 16 amino acids. Germline V gene lookup returns CDR1 GTSNPN and CDR2 SVGIG (reference sequence). The CDR3, as DNA: TGTGCCTGGAGTGCCTCTTGGTCGGGACAGGGGTACGAGCAGTACTTC. It is translated as CAWSASWSGQGYEQYF.

This clonotype was recorded a few times. The chain employs TRBV5-1 and TRBJ2-3, with D tentatively TRBD1 (6 bases). Per the germline V gene, CDR1 is SGHRS and CDR2 is YFSETQ. The CDR3 is made up of 14 amino acids. V was trimmed by 3 bases and J by 4 bases, leaving 12 bases between them. Written as DNA, the CDR3 is TGCGCCAGCAGCTACAGGGAAGCATCAGATACGCAGTATTTT. It is translated as CASSYREASDTQYF. Supplemented by reference TRBV5-1 and TRBJ2-3, the full variable domain reads KAGVTQTPRYLIKTRGQQVTLSCSPISGHRSVSWYQQTPGQGLQFLFEYFSETQRNKGNFPGRFSGRQFSNSRSEMNVSTLELGDSALYLCASSYREASDTQYFGPGTRLTVL.

The gene calls are TRBV24-1 and TRBJ2-1, with 9 bases identical to TRBD1. The V segment lost 10 bases and the J segment 2 bases; nucleotides outside the gene matches: 5. The CDR3 is 14 amino acids. Germline CDR1 and CDR2: KGHDR and SFDVKD. CDR3 residues: CATGGQGPYNEQFF. The DNA of the CDR3 is TGTGCCACGGGGGGACAGGGCCCCTACAATGAGCAGTTCTTC.

The table lists this clonotype with a few counts. The genes are TRBV7-9 and TRBJ2-3, with 8 positions matching TRBD2. The germline V gene encodes CDR1 SEHNR and CDR2 FQNEAQ (reference sequence). The CDR3 contains 16 residues. V shed 5 bases, J shed 2 bases, and the junction held 9 bases outside the gene matches. Written as DNA, the CDR3 is TGTGCCAGCAGCAAGAGGGGACTAGAACCCACAGATACGCAGTATTTT. Residues: CASSKRGLEPTDTQYF.

This clonotype was found a few times. The rearrangement joins TRBV4-3 to TRBJ2-1; perhaps TRBD2 as D (5 bases). Per the germline V gene, CDR1 is LGHNA and CDR2 is YSLEER. V shed 0 bases and J shed 2 bases, with 11 bases lying between them. CDR3 size: 16 residues. The DNA of the CDR3 is TGCGCCAGCAGCCAAGATCCCGAGGGAACCTACAATGAGCAGTTCTTC. As protein: CASSQDPEGTYNEQFF.

This clonotype has a handful of counts. A much larger clone is a single base away; this may be a read error. The chain couples TRBV2 to TRBJ2-7; 11 nucleotides match TRBD1. The CDR3 runs to 14 residues. Germline CDR1 SNHLY, CDR2 FYNNEI. V lost 6 bases, J lost 2 bases, and 3 bases stayed unmatched. CDR3 sequence (DNA): TGTGCCAGCAGGCCGGGACAGGGGGCCTACGAGCAGTACTTC. Translation: CASRPGQGAYEQYF. The whole variable domain, filled in from reference TRBV2 and TRBJ2-7, reads EPEVTQTPSHQVTQMGQEVILRCVPISNHLYFYWYRQILGQKVEFLVSFYNNEISEKSEIFDDQFSVERPDGSNFTLKIRSTKLEDSAMYFCASRPGQGAYEQYFGPGTRLTVT.

The genes are TRBV15 and TRBJ2-1; 9 bases map to TRBD1. J gave up 8 bases and V 2 bases, and 7 bases lay outside the gene matches. The CDR3 has 15 amino acids. The germline V gene encodes CDR1 LNHNV and CDR2 YYDKDF (reference sequence). CDR3 sequence: CATSRTGGGFDEQFF. CDR3 nucleotides: TGTGCCACCAGCAGAACAGGGGGCGGGTTCGATGAGCAGTTCTTC.

The V and J genes are TRBV3-1 and TRBJ2-7; D remains unclear. The CDR3 has 13 residues. The germline CDR1 and CDR2 sequences are LGHDT and YNNKEL (reference sequence). Trimming stripped 5 bases from V and 0 bases from J, with 8 bases between. The chain's CDR3 is CASSGSLSYEQYF. DNA of the CDR3: TGTGCCAGCAGCGGTTCACTCTCCTACGAGCAGTACTTC.

In its sample, this clonotype was seen a few times. This sequence joins TRBV4-1 and TRBJ1-1, with D tentatively TRBD1 (5 bases). The ends were cut back, 6 bases at V and 6 bases at J, with 17 bases in the middle. Germline values: CDR1 MGHRA, CDR2 YSYEKL. CDR3 size: 14 residues. CDR3 protein: CASSPTGGRSEAFF. The CDR3 DNA sequence: TGCGCCAGCAGTCCGACGGGGGGGAGGTCTGAAGCTTTCTTT.

The table lists this clonotype with a few counts. The chain recombines TRBV6-1 with TRBJ1-5; no definite D call. The V and J ends lost 3 bases and 6 bases respectively, with 3 bases between them. This CDR3 spans 11 amino acids. The germline V gene has CDR1 MNHNS and CDR2 SASEGT. The CDR3 is CASSDVQPQHF. In DNA, the CDR3 is TGTGCCAGCAGTGATGTTCAGCCCCAGCATTTT.

This clonotype has a handful of counts. This chain joins TRBV21-1 and TRBJ2-3. TRBV21-1 is a known pseudogene. The CDR3 runs 16 residues. The CDR3 DNA is TGTGCCAGCAGCAAATTCAACAGACACACCACAGATACGCAGTATTTT. As protein: CASSKFNRHTTDTQYF.

The rearrangement joins TRBV4-1 to TRBJ1-1, with D uncertain. CDR1 and CDR2 from the germline V gene are MGHRA and YSYEKL. Deletions cut 4 bases from V and 2 bases from J, with 23 bases between. The CDR3 covers 18 residues. The CDR3 loop is CASSLLPPGRLINTEAFF. The CDR3 nucleotides read TGCGCCAGCAGCCTCTTACCACCGGGCAGACTGATTAACACTGAAGCTTTCTTT.

This clonotype has more than one count but fewer than ten. The chain couples TRBV12-3 or TRBV12-4 to TRBJ1-2; D is possibly TRBD1 (5 bases). V was cut by 0 bases and J by 7 bases, with 9 bases left in between. CDR3 length equals 13 residues. The CDR3, as DNA: TGTGCCAGCAGTTTAGCATTCGGGGCTGGCTACACCTTC. Its protein product is CASSLAFGAGYTF.